This entry lists 26 T cell receptor beta chains sequenced from one sample in a study of blood T cell repertoires in COVID-19. Libraries were prepared by immunoSEQ multiplex PCR; TCRdb keeps only in-frame clonotypes and omits some of them. Of approximately 290,000 clones in the sample, 70% to 90% were seen once. Sequenced material: PBMCs or T cells enriched from blood (not recorded which). These receptors all come from a woman aged 25 to 39 who had recovered from COVID-19.

The chain carries TRBV19 and TRBJ1-4, with no clear D. Trimming stripped 6 bases from V and 0 bases from J, with 11 bases between. The CDR3 spans 15 residues. The germline V gene encodes CDR1 LNHDA and CDR2 SQIVND (reference sequence). CDR3 amino acids: CASSPGFATNEKLFF. CDR3 bases: TGTGCCAGTAGCCCCGGGTTTGCAACTAATGAAAAACTGTTTTTT.

The chain uses TRBV21-1 and TRBJ2-7; TRBD1 is the table's D call, not checked against the DNA. TRBV21-1 represents a pseudogene. This CDR3 is built from 13 residues. In DNA, the CDR3 is TGTGCCAGCGAAATAAAGGGGTTTTACGAGCAGTACTTC. Translated: CASEIKGFYEQYF.

The V call is TRBV7-3, the J call TRBJ2-5, with D perhaps TRBD2 (6 bases). The V gene's germline CDR1 is SGHTA and CDR2 FQGTGA. This CDR3 is built from 15 residues. The V end was cut by 5 bases, the J end by 1 base, with 14 bases between. CDR3 in amino acids: CASSPQGLSQETQYF. The CDR3 DNA follows: TGTGCCAGCAGCCCCCAGGGACTCTCCCAAGAGACCCAGTACTTC.

The gene calls are TRBV30 and TRBJ1-1; weak D call: TRBD1 (6 bases). Trimming pared 4 bases from V and 5 bases from J, leaving 14 bases between. Germline V lookup: CDR1 GTSNPN, CDR2 SVGIG (reference sequence). There are 13 residues in the CDR3. The CDR3 region is CAWNGGHRTEAFF. The CDR3 DNA reads as TGTGCCTGGAACGGGGGGCACAGGACTGAAGCTTTCTTT.

This clone occurred a few times. The V and J genes are TRBV18 and TRBJ1-4; the D is unclear. Germline CDR1 reads KGHSH; CDR2 reads LQKENI. V lost 3 bases, J lost 6 bases, and 14 bases lay in between. This CDR3 has 15 amino acids. For the CDR3, the DNA is TGTGCCAGCTCACCGGCACGCGGCCTATATGAAAAACTGTTTTTT. This gives the protein CASSPARGLYEKLFF.

The CDR3 nucleotides read TGTGCCAGCGTTGCTAGCGGATTTCTGGAGACCCAGTACTTC. It specifies CASVASGFLETQYF. The chain couples TRBV7-9 to TRBJ2-5; TRBD2 matches at 7 bases. The germline CDR1 and CDR2 sequences are SEHNR and FQNEAQ (reference sequence). The junction had 11 bases not matched to a gene; V was cut back by 8 bases and J by 5 bases. The CDR3 runs to 14 residues.

This clone was recorded once. The J gene is TRBJ2-2, the V gene TRBV10-3; 7 bases are shared with TRBD1. With 0 bases clipped from V and 1 base from J, the junction kept 11 bases outside the gene matches. In germline, CDR1 is ENHRY, CDR2 SYGVKD. The CDR3 has 19 amino acids. The DNA for the CDR3 is TGTGCCATCAGTGAGTCCCCAGGGCGGACAGGAGTGAACACCGGGGAGCTGTTTTTT. Its translation: CAISESPGRTGVNTGELFF.

The rearrangement joins TRBV7-9 to TRBJ2-1; 7 nucleotides line up with TRBD1. The CDR3 is made up of 16 amino acids. V shed 5 bases, J shed 7 bases, and the junction held 14 bases outside the gene matches. Looked up from germline, CDR1 is SEHNR and CDR2 is FQNEAQ (reference sequence). CDR3 nucleotide sequence: TGTGCCAGCAGCCGATCCTGGGACAGCCCCAGGAATGAGCAGTTCTTC. This sequence encodes CASSRSWDSPRNEQFF.

This clone was picked up a small number of times. This chain connects TRBV4-1 to TRBJ2-7; D is possibly TRBD2 (5 bases). Germline assignment: CDR1 MGHRA and CDR2 YSYEKL. The CDR3 covers 16 residues. Trimming removed 0 bases at V and 4 bases at J, with 16 bases between. CDR3 residues: CASSQERAELMYEQYF. The CDR3 DNA is TGCGCCAGCAGCCAAGAAAGAGCGGAACTTATGTACGAGCAGTACTTC.

The V and J genes are TRBV28 and TRBJ1-4, with TRBD1 matching over 9 bases. The CDR3 runs to 15 residues. CDR1 and CDR2 from the germline V gene are MDHEN and SYDVKM. V dropped 4 bases and J dropped 8; count of bases not matched to a gene: 8. The chain's CDR3 is CASSSIGTGLEKLFF. The CDR3 DNA reads as TGTGCCAGCAGTTCGATCGGGACAGGGCTAGAAAAACTGTTTTTT.

The chain carries TRBV4-1 and TRBJ2-1, with TRBD2 matching over 10 bases. J gave up 3 bases and V 8 bases, and 4 bases lay outside the gene matches. There are 14 residues in the CDR3. Germline CDR1 MGHRA, CDR2 YSYEKL. CDR3 bases: TGCGCCAGCGGGGCTAGCGGGGGCTACAATGAGCAGTTCTTC. It encodes CASGASGGYNEQFF.

The gene calls are TRBV27 and TRBJ1-1; a weak D match, TRBD1 (6 bases). This CDR3 has 15 residues. The germline CDR1 and CDR2 sequences are MNHEY and SMNVEV (reference sequence). V was shortened by 4 bases and J by 4 bases, with 16 bases between the two germline ends. CDR3 amino acids: CASSYGGSGSTEAFF. CDR3 DNA: TGTGCCAGCAGTTATGGGGGCAGCGGGAGCACTGAAGCTTTCTTT.

The chain is built from TRBV7-9 and TRBJ2-7; D might be TRBD2 (6 bases). Per the germline V gene, CDR1 is SEHNR and CDR2 is FQNEAQ (reference sequence). The CDR3 has 16 amino acids. Trimming cost V 5 bases and J 5 bases, with 22 bases left between them. CDR3 sequence (DNA): TGTGCCAGCAGCGGAGGGCTAAAGGGCCAGCCGGACGAGCAGTACTTC. It is translated as CASSGGLKGQPDEQYF. The complete variable domain, with remaining parts taken from reference TRBV7-9 and TRBJ2-7, reads DTGVSQNPRHKITKRGQNVTFRCDPISEHNRLYWYRQTLGQGPEFLTYFQNEAQLEKSRLLSDRFSAERPKGSFSTLEIQRTEQGDSAMYLCASSGGLKGQPDEQYFGPGTRLTVT.

The V call is TRBV9, the J call TRBJ2-3; 10 nucleotides line up with TRBD2. V gave up 4 bases and J gave up 2 bases; unmatched junction bases: 7. Germline assignment: CDR1 SGDLS and CDR2 YYNGEE. CDR3 length: 16 residues. The CDR3 DNA reads as TGTGCCAGCAGCTCCGGACTAGCGGAACTCACAGATACGCAGTATTTT. As protein: CASSSGLAELTDTQYF. Combining the CDR3 with reference TRBV9 and TRBJ2-3 gives the whole variable domain DSGVTQTPKHLITATGQRVTLRCSPRSGDLSVYWYQQSLDQGLQFLIQYYNGEERAKGNILERFSAQQFPDLHSELNLSSLELGDSALYFCASSSGLAELTDTQYFGPGTRLTVL.

The chain carries TRBV6-5 and TRBJ1-3, with no clear D. Germline assignment: CDR1 MNHEY and CDR2 SVGAGI. CDR3 length: 15 amino acids. The germline V and J ends were trimmed by 6 bases and 1 base, with 13 bases remaining between them. The CDR3 DNA reads TGTGCCAGCAGCCCCCCCGGGAGATCTGGAAACACCATATATTTT. As protein: CASSPPGRSGNTIYF.

The chain links TRBV30 to TRBJ1-1; D unresolved. Trimming shortened V by 3 bases and J by 5 bases, and 16 bases separated the two germline ends. The CDR3 sequence is 14 residues long. Germline assignment: CDR1 GTSNPN and CDR2 SVGIG (reference sequence). The CDR3 loop reads CAWRAGWLGTEAFF. CDR3 nucleotide sequence: TGTGCCTGGAGGGCGGGGTGGTTGGGGACTGAAGCTTTCTTT.

The chain links TRBV28 to TRBJ1-2, with TRBD1 matching 8 bases. The CDR3 length is 15 residues. J gave up 2 bases and V 5 bases, and 7 bases lay outside the gene matches. Germline assignment: CDR1 MDHEN and CDR2 SYDVKM. In DNA form, the CDR3 reads TGTGCCAGCAGTAGACGGGGACAGGCCAACTATGGCTACACCTTC. It translates to CASSRRGQANYGYTF.

V is TRBV7-2 and J is TRBJ2-1; 10 bases are a match to TRBD1. Germline assignment: CDR1 SGHTA and CDR2 FQGNSA. V lost 0 bases and J lost 6; bases outside the gene matches: 8. The CDR3 spans 17 residues. Here the CDR3 DNA reads TGTGCCAGCAGCTTAGCGCTAGGGACAGGGGCCCGCAATGAGCAGTTCTTC. It codes for CASSLALGTGARNEQFF.

V and J are TRBV18 and TRBJ2-3; TRBD2 matches at 8 bases. The CDR3 sequence is 13 residues long. Germline V gene lookup returns CDR1 KGHSH and CDR2 LQKENI. Unmatched junction bases numbered 2, after V lost 6 bases and J lost 3 bases. The CDR3 reads CASSPSGTDTQYF. CDR3 coding DNA: TGTGCCAGCTCCCCTAGCGGGACAGATACGCAGTATTTT.

The genes are TRBV5-1 and TRBJ1-6, with a tentative D call TRBD1 (5 bases). The germline V and J ends were trimmed by 0 bases and 7 bases, with 14 bases remaining between them. The CDR3 length is 16 residues. CDR1 and CDR2 (germline): SGHRS, YFSETQ. The CDR3 loop reads CASSLGGTPQNSPLHF. DNA for the CDR3: TGCGCCAGCAGCTTGGGGGGGACTCCACAGAATTCACCCCTCCACTTT.

This clone was detected a few times. The CDR3, as DNA: TGTGCCAGCAGCCTTGGGAGCGGATACACTGAAGCTTTCTTT. It specifies CASSLGSGYTEAFF. The J gene is TRBJ1-1, the V gene TRBV7-2, with D unresolved. Trimming left V 5 bases short and J 3 bases short, with 13 bases between. Germline values: CDR1 SGHTA, CDR2 FQGNSA. There are 14 residues in the CDR3.

A word on this clone: At one of its ends the junction is not consistent with the germline gene, which may arise from a read error. The chain uses TRBV19 and TRBJ2-3, with TRBD1 matching 9 bases. Germline V lookup: CDR1 LNHDA, CDR2 SQIVND (reference sequence). The CDR3 consists of 17 residues. The CDR3 coding sequence is TGTGTCAGTAGTAGCTTGACAGGGGGTGGTAGCACAGATACGCAGTATTTT. Translation gives CVSSSLTGGGSTDTQYF.

This clone was counted once. The chain has TRBV19 and TRBJ1-6; 8 bases are shared with TRBD1. This CDR3 is 14 amino acids long. CDR1 and CDR2 from the germline V gene are LNHDA and SQIVND (reference sequence). The junction had 6 bases not matched to a gene; V was cut back by 3 bases and J by 11 bases. For the CDR3, the DNA is TGTGCCAGTAGTATTGGACAGGGCAGAACACCCCTCCACTTT. Translating gives CASSIGQGRTPLHF.

The genes are TRBV5-6 and TRBJ1-2; TRBD1 agrees at 7 bases. The CDR3 is made up of 13 amino acids. The V segment lost 4 bases and the J segment 13 bases; nucleotides outside the gene matches: 13. Germline V gene data show CDR1 as SGHDT and CDR2 as YYEEEE. CDR3 in amino acids: CASSPTGTAAFTF. The CDR3, as DNA: TGTGCCAGCAGCCCGACTGGGACAGCGGCTTTCACCTTC.

This chain links TRBV24-1 with TRBJ1-3; 7 nucleotides line up with TRBD1. CDR1 is KGHDR, CDR2 SFDVKD, per germline. Trimming took 3 bases from V and 1 from J; bases not matched to a gene: 2. This CDR3 has 15 amino acids. The CDR3 loop reads CATSDRQGSGNTIYF. CDR3 sequence (DNA): TGTGCCACCAGTGATCGACAGGGATCTGGAAACACCATATATTTT.

This chain uses TRBV7-3 with TRBJ2-1, with TRBD2 identical over 8 bases. J lost 6 bases, V lost 1 base, and 5 bases had no gene match. The germline V gene encodes CDR1 SGHTA and CDR2 FQGTGA. The CDR3 runs to 15 residues. As DNA, the CDR3 is TGTGCCAGCAGCTTAATCGGCACTAGCGGCAATGAGCAGTTCTTC. Its protein product is CASSLIGTSGNEQFF.